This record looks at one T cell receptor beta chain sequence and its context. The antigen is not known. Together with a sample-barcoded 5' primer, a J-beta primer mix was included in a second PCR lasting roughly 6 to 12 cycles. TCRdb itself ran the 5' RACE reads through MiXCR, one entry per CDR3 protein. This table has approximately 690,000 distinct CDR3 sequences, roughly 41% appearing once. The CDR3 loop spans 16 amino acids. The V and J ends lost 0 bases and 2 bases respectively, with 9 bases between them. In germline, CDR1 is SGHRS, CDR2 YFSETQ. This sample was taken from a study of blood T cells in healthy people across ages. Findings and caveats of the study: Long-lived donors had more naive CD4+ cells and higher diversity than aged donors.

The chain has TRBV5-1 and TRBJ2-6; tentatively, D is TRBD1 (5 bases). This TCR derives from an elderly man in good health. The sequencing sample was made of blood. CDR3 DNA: TGCGCCAGCAGCTTGGTCCTAGGGGCTGGGGCCAACGTCCTGACTTTC. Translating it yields CASSLVLGAGANVLTF.